These 10 T cell receptor beta chains originate from one sample sequenced in a study of blood T cell repertoires in COVID-19. Assay used: immunoSEQ multiplex PCR; TCRdb lists only in-frame clones, some missing. This sample has about 190,000 clones; about 84% occur once, and the top ten carry about 4.9%. Sequencing input: peripheral blood. These TCRs come from a woman aged 25-40 years with acute or convalescent COVID-19.

The chain carries TRBV5-4 and TRBJ1-1, with D unresolved. The V end was cut by 0 bases, the J end by 1 base, with 7 bases between. The CDR3 covers 14 residues. Germline CDR1 SGHNT, CDR2 YYREEE (reference sequence). The CDR3 bases are TGTGCCAGCAGCTTGGCCGGCGGGAACACTGAAGCTTTCTTT. This translates into CASSLAGGNTEAFF.

The chain has TRBV24-1 and TRBJ2-1, with 10 bases identical to TRBD1. Germline V gives CDR1 KGHDR, CDR2 SFDVKD. The CDR3 has 17 residues. Trimming took 3 bases from V and 5 from J; bases not matched to a gene: 9. CDR3 amino acids: CATSDVVGQGGNNEQFF. CDR3 DNA sequence: TGTGCCACCAGTGATGTTGTTGGACAGGGGGGTAACAATGAGCAGTTCTTC.

The CDR3 sequence: CASSRTKRANEQFF. DNA for the CDR3: TGTGCCAGCAGCCGGACTAAGCGGGCCAATGAGCAGTTCTTC. This sequence joins TRBV6-5 and TRBJ2-1, with D perhaps matching TRBD2 (6 bases). This CDR3 has 14 amino acids. Germline V gene data show CDR1 as MNHEY and CDR2 as SVGAGI. The germline V and J ends were trimmed by 6 bases and 6 bases, with 15 bases remaining between them.

The chain has TRBV28 and TRBJ1-2, with D tentatively TRBD1 (5 bases). This CDR3 has 15 residues. The germline V gene has CDR1 MDHEN and CDR2 SYDVKM. Trimming took 3 bases from V and 4 from J, leaving 15 bases between them. Written as DNA, the CDR3 is TGTGCCAGCAGTTTCGGTGGGGCAGTGGGCTATGGCTACACCTTC. The encoded protein is CASSFGGAVGYGYTF.

This chain links TRBV7-9 with TRBJ2-1; D is unclear. This CDR3 has 12 amino acids. CDR1 is SEHNR, CDR2 FQNEAQ, per germline (reference sequence). V was shortened by 2 bases and J by 6 bases, with 5 bases between the two germline ends. The CDR3 coding sequence is TGTGCCAGCAGCTTATCCGGCAATGAGCAGTTCTTC. Its translation is CASSLSGNEQFF.

This clone was detected many times. The V call is TRBV2, the J call TRBJ2-1; 9 positions agree with TRBD1. Germline assignment: CDR1 SNHLY and CDR2 FYNNEI. The CDR3 has 18 amino acids. The J segment lost 5 bases and the V segment lost 4 bases, leaving 15 bases of the junction unmatched. CDR3 amino acids: CASSALGQGLGENNEQFF. The CDR3 coding sequence is TGTGCCAGCAGTGCTCTGGGACAGGGTTTAGGCGAAAACAATGAGCAGTTCTTC.

This clone has only a few counts. The chain recombines TRBV11-2 with TRBJ1-1, with D possibly being TRBD1 (6 bases). CDR1 and CDR2 (germline): SGHAT, FQNNGV. This CDR3 spans 14 amino acids. Trimming left V 4 bases short and J 1 base short, with 10 bases between. The CDR3 region is CASSYGQKNTEAFF. Written as DNA, the CDR3 is TGTGCCAGCAGCTACGGACAGAAGAACACTGAAGCTTTCTTT.

The rearrangement uses TRBV2 and TRBJ2-2; 13 bases are a match to TRBD2. CDR3 size: 16 residues. CDR1 and CDR2 (germline): SNHLY, FYNNEI. V was clipped by 4 bases and J by 7 bases; unmatched bases: 6. This CDR3 is CASSATSGRTGGELFF. The CDR3 DNA follows: TGTGCCAGCAGTGCGACTAGCGGGAGGACGGGCGGGGAGCTGTTTTTT.

CDR3 amino acids: CASSRDRDRAPYQPQHF. Written as DNA, the CDR3 is TGTGCCAGCAGCCGTGACCGGGACAGGGCCCCTTATCAGCCCCAGCATTTT. The chain is built from TRBV3-1 (or the pseudogene TRBV3-2) and TRBJ1-5; 9 nucleotides agree with TRBD1. The V and J ends lost 4 bases and 5 bases, in that order; junction bases with no gene match: 12. Germline loops: CDR1 LGHDT, CDR2 YNNKEL (reference sequence). The CDR3 extends over 17 amino acids.

V is TRBV10-1 and J is TRBJ1-5; 12 nucleotides match TRBD1. V dropped 4 bases and J dropped 4; count of bases not matched to a gene: 8. Germline V gives CDR1 WNHNN, CDR2 SYGVQD (reference sequence). CDR3 length equals 17 residues. The CDR3 here is CASSVSGTGGLNQPQHF. CDR3 coding DNA: TGCGCCAGCAGTGTCTCCGGGACAGGGGGCCTAAATCAGCCCCAGCATTTT.